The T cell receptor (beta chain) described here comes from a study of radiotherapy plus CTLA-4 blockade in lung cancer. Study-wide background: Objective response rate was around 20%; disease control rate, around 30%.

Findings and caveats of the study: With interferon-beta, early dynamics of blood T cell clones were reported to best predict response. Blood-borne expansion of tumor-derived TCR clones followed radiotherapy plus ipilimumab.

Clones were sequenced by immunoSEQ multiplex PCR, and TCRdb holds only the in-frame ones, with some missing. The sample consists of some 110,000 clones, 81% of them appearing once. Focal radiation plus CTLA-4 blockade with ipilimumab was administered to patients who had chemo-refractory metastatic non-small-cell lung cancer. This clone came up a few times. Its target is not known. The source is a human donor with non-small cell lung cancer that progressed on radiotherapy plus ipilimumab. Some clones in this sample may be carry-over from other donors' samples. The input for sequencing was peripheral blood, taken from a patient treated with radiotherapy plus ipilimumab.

The DNA of the CDR3 is TGCGCCAGCAGCCAGGGGCGGTTCACAGATACGCAGTATTTT. Residues: CASSQGRFTDTQYF. The V call is TRBV4-1, the J call TRBJ2-3; D might be TRBD1 (5 bases). The CDR3 runs to 14 residues. The germline CDR1 and CDR2 sequences are MGHRA and YSYEKL. V lost 3 bases, J lost 2 bases, and 9 bases lay in between.